A single sample is the source of the 27 T cell receptor beta chains below, sequenced in a study of identical twins. TCRdb re-called the 5' RACE reads through MiXCR, storing one row per CDR3 protein. The sample records about 330,000 distinct CDR3 sequences, 9% to 15% being singletons. These data were also reused for a study on yellow fever vaccine responses in identical twins.

What was sequenced was CD8+ T cells sorted from blood. Every receptor here comes from a woman between 18 and 29 years old in good health.

The chain is built from TRBV19 and TRBJ1-1, with a tentative D call TRBD1 (6 bases). Germline values: CDR1 LNHDA, CDR2 SQIVND (reference sequence). V shed 3 bases and J shed 2 bases, with 10 bases lying between them. There are 14 residues in the CDR3. The CDR3 sequence: CASSISGANTEAFF. The CDR3 DNA reads as TGTGCCAGTAGTATTTCGGGGGCCAACACTGAAGCTTTCTTT.

In nucleotides, the CDR3 is TGTGCTCTAGTCCGAGACCCCTTATCATGGGAGCTGTTTTTT. Its protein product is CALVRDPLSWELFF. The chain is built from TRBV2 and TRBJ2-2; D is undetermined. The germline V gene has CDR1 SNHLY and CDR2 FYNNEI. CDR3 length: 14 residues.

In its sample, this clonotype was seen many times. One end of the junction fails to match germline, which may point to a read error. This chain uses TRBV5-5 with TRBJ1-5; D remains unclear. Looked up from germline, CDR1 is SGHKS and CDR2 is YYEKEE (reference sequence). The length of the CDR3 is 14 residues. CDR3 sequence (DNA): TGTGCCAGCAGTTTGGACGGGGATTTTCAGCCCCAGCATTTT. Translating gives CASSLDGDFQPQHF. The complete variable domain, with remaining parts taken from reference TRBV5-5 and TRBJ1-5, reads DAGVTQSPTHLIKTRGQQVTLRCSPISGHKSVSWYQQVLGQGPQFIFQYYEKEERGRGNFPDRFSARQFPNYSSELNVNALLLGDSALYLCASSLDGDFQPQHFGDGTRLSIL.

The genes are TRBV7-9 and TRBJ2-2; D might be TRBD2 (5 bases). V lost 3 bases and J 5 bases, leaving 16 bases between the germline ends. Germline V gene sequence: CDR1 SEHNR, CDR2 FQNEAQ (reference sequence). The CDR3 spans 16 residues. CDR3 sequence: CASSFSAAPGTGELFF. Here the CDR3 DNA reads TGTGCCAGCAGCTTTTCAGCGGCACCGGGGACCGGGGAGCTGTTTTTT.

The rearrangement links TRBV12-3 or TRBV12-4 to TRBJ2-2; a possible D gene is TRBD2 (6 bases). Trimming removed 6 bases at V and 7 bases at J, with 6 bases between. The length of the CDR3 is 11 residues. The CDR3 region is CASSGGGELFF. The CDR3 DNA reads TGTGCCAGCAGCGGGGGCGGGGAGCTGTTTTTT.

This clonotype appeared a few times. The chain uses TRBV2 and TRBJ2-7; 8 bases align to TRBD2. Germline V gene lookup returns CDR1 SNHLY and CDR2 FYNNEI. The V gene end was trimmed by 3 bases and the J gene end by 2 bases; junction bases not matched to a gene: 0. CDR3 size: 13 residues. The CDR3 is CASSDSGAYEQYF. The CDR3 region has the DNA TGTGCCAGCAGTGATAGCGGGGCCTACGAGCAGTACTTC.

The rearrangement uses TRBV6-5 and TRBJ2-1, with 10 positions matching TRBD1. The CDR3 is made up of 16 amino acids. V shed 0 bases and J 3 bases; nucleotides not matched to a gene: 2. Germline lookup yields CDR1 MNHEY and CDR2 SVGAGI. CDR3 DNA: TGTGCCAGCAGTTACTCCGGGACAGGGGTCTACAATGAGCAGTTCTTC. This translates into CASSYSGTGVYNEQFF.

In its sample, this clonotype was seen many times. This chain joins TRBV15 and TRBJ2-7; 7 bases match TRBD1. The CDR3 loop spans 14 amino acids. The V gene end was trimmed by 2 bases and the J gene end by 5 bases; junction bases not matched to a gene: 6. Germline CDR1 LNHNV, CDR2 YYDKDF (reference sequence). In DNA form, the CDR3 reads TGTGCCACCAGCAGACCAACACAGGGGAACGAGCAGTACTTC. Translation gives CATSRPTQGNEQYF.

V gene TRBV9 combines with J gene TRBJ2-1; 11 bases fit TRBD2. Germline loops: CDR1 SGDLS, CDR2 YYNGEE. J gave up 4 bases and V 4 bases, and 7 bases lay outside the gene matches. The CDR3 loop spans 16 amino acids. CDR3 sequence: CASSPQLAGAYNEQFF. CDR3 nucleotide sequence: TGTGCCAGCAGCCCACAACTAGCGGGAGCATACAATGAGCAGTTCTTC.

This sequence joins TRBV7-8 and TRBJ2-5; D ambiguous. From germline, CDR1 is SGHVS and CDR2 FQNEAQ. This CDR3 has 12 amino acids. V was clipped by 4 bases and J by 0 bases, with 3 bases between them. CDR3 coding DNA: TGTGCCAGCAGCTACTACCAAGAGACCCAGTACTTC. Translated, it gives CASSYYQETQYF.

The chain uses TRBV9 and TRBJ2-7; a possible D gene is TRBD1 (5 bases). The CDR3 has 14 residues. V was shortened by 4 bases and J by 3 bases, with 14 bases between the two germline ends. In germline, CDR1 is SGDLS, CDR2 YYNGEE. Here the CDR3 DNA reads TGTGCCAGCAGCTCCGAAGGAAGGGGCTACGAGCAGTACTTC. Translated: CASSSEGRGYEQYF.

This clonotype came up a few times. This chain uses TRBV20-1 with TRBJ1-5, with a possible D match to TRBD1 (6 bases). CDR1 is DFQATT, CDR2 SNEGSKA, per germline (reference sequence). The V end lost 6 bases, the J end lost 3 bases, and 21 bases lay between the germline ends. CDR3 length: 16 residues. CDR3 in amino acids: CSARGGRDEINQPQHF. Written as DNA, the CDR3 is TGCAGTGCCCGGGGGGGCAGGGACGAGATCAATCAGCCCCAGCATTTT.

The DNA for the CDR3 is TGTGCCAGCAGCTTACTGGAGGGGACAGTCTCCTACGAGCAGTACGTC. Amino acids: CASSLLEGTVSYEQYV. This chain uses TRBV7-8 with TRBJ2-7, with D possibly being TRBD1 (7 bases). The CDR3 has 16 residues. The germline CDR1 and CDR2 sequences are SGHVS and FQNEAQ. With 2 bases removed from V and 0 bases from J, the gap between germline ends came to 14 bases.

This clonotype has a count of ten or more. The rearrangement uses TRBV5-6 and TRBJ1-2; the D is unclear. The CDR3 is 12 amino acids. The germline CDR1 and CDR2 sequences are SGHDT and YYEEEE. Trimming stripped 1 base from V and 3 bases from J, with 4 bases between. The CDR3 loop is CASSLRDYGYTF. The CDR3 bases are TGTGCCAGCAGCTTGCGGGACTATGGCTACACCTTC.

This clonotype has at least ten counts. The chain uses TRBV9 and TRBJ2-1; D is ambiguous. V was cut by 5 bases and J by 4 bases, with 7 bases left in between. Germline CDR1 is SGDLS and CDR2 is YYNGEE. This CDR3 is 12 amino acids long. DNA of the CDR3: TGTGCCAGCAGGTCCAGTTACAATGAGCAGTTCTTC. Encoded protein: CASRSSYNEQFF.

The chain recombines TRBV5-5 with TRBJ1-1; perhaps TRBD1 as D (5 bases). The CDR3 covers 16 residues. Trimming stripped 0 bases from V and 1 base from J, with 13 bases between. Germline V CDR1 and CDR2: SGHKS, YYEKEE (reference sequence). The chain's CDR3 is CASSLDWGNTNTEAFF. As DNA, the CDR3 is TGTGCCAGCAGCTTGGATTGGGGGAACACGAACACTGAAGCTTTCTTT.

This clonotype was seen many times. V usage is TRBV5-5 and J usage is TRBJ1-1; D is unclear. The V gene's germline CDR1 is SGHKS and CDR2 YYEKEE (reference sequence). The V end lost 1 base, the J end lost 0 bases, and 7 bases lay between the germline ends. The CDR3 spans 14 residues. This CDR3 is CASSLWTVNTEAFF. The CDR3, as DNA: TGTGCCAGCAGCTTGTGGACGGTGAACACTGAAGCTTTCTTT.

The V call is TRBV2, the J call TRBJ2-7, with TRBD2 as a possible D gene (6 bases). CDR1 and CDR2 (germline): SNHLY, FYNNEI. The V gene lost 8 bases and the J gene lost 2 bases, with 16 bases spanning the gap. CDR3 length: 14 amino acids. The CDR3 reads CASCTRVAAYEQYF. The CDR3 coding sequence is TGTGCCAGCTGTACCAGGGTAGCGGCCTACGAGCAGTACTTC.

The chain is built from TRBV9 and TRBJ1-2; no reliable D call. The CDR3 spans 12 residues. Germline V lookup: CDR1 SGDLS, CDR2 YYNGEE. V lost 4 bases and J lost 7, with 11 bases in between. CDR3 sequence (DNA): TGTGCCAGCAGCTCACGAACGGTTGGCTACACCTTC. It translates to CASSSRTVGYTF. Variable domain in full (rest from reference TRBV9 and TRBJ1-2): DSGVTQTPKHLITATGQRVTLRCSPRSGDLSVYWYQQSLDQGLQFLIQYYNGEERAKGNILERFSAQQFPDLHSELNLSSLELGDSALYFCASSSRTVGYTFGSGTRLTVV.

This clonotype was recorded at least ten times. The chain uses TRBV10-3 and TRBJ2-7; 9 bases match TRBD2. V dropped 2 bases and J dropped 0; count of bases not matched to a gene: 2. This CDR3 comprises 15 residues. Germline V gene lookup returns CDR1 ENHRY and CDR2 SYGVKD. CDR3 DNA: TGTGCCATCAGTGAGAGCGGGAGGACCTCCTACGAGCAGTACTTC. Protein product: CAISESGRTSYEQYF.

The DNA for the CDR3 is TGTGCCAGCAGCTACCCCGGGGCCAGCACAGATACGCAGTATTTT. This codes for CASSYPGASTDTQYF. V and J are TRBV6-5 and TRBJ2-3, with D perhaps matching TRBD1 or TRBD2 (5 bases each). V dropped 6 bases and J dropped 0 bases, with 13 bases sitting between them. This CDR3 has 15 residues. Looked up from germline, CDR1 is MNHEY and CDR2 is SVGAGI.

The chain uses TRBV20-1 and TRBJ2-1, with TRBD2 identical over 13 bases. The CDR3 contains 14 residues. Germline V gene lookup returns CDR1 DFQATT and CDR2 SNEGSKA (reference sequence). Trimming cost V 6 bases and J 8 bases; bases outside gene matches: 7. CDR3 in amino acids: CSARTSGSSYEQFF. CDR3 nucleotide sequence: TGCAGTGCCCGGACTAGCGGGAGCTCCTATGAGCAGTTCTTC.

There are a few counts of this clonotype. The gene calls are TRBV10-3 and TRBJ2-3; D remains unclear. CDR3 size: 14 residues. Germline values: CDR1 ENHRY, CDR2 SYGVKD. V was shortened by 4 bases and J by 6 bases, with 14 bases between the two germline ends. CDR3 nucleotide sequence: TGTGCCATCAGTGTCGAGACTTACTCGGATACGCAGTATTTT. Translated, it gives CAISVETYSDTQYF.

The chain carries TRBV25-1 and TRBJ2-1; D call uncertain. The CDR3 spans 16 residues. The germline V gene has CDR1 MGHDK and CDR2 SYGVNS. Between the trimmed V and J ends, which lost 1 base and 5 bases, there was a span of 15 bases. The CDR3 nucleotides are TGTGCCAGCAGTGAATTTCGAGGAGAGGTGGACAATGAGCAGTTCTTC. This gives the protein CASSEFRGEVDNEQFF.

The rearrangement links TRBV7-9 to TRBJ2-3; D gene ambiguous. CDR1 is SEHNR and CDR2 is FQNEAQ in the germline V gene (reference sequence). V was trimmed by 5 bases and J by 4 bases, leaving 10 bases between them. The CDR3 is made up of 13 amino acids. CDR3 DNA: TGTGCCAGCAGCCTCCGGCCCTCAGATACGCAGTATTTT. This codes for CASSLRPSDTQYF.

This clonotype was picked up a small number of times. This chain uses TRBV14 with TRBJ2-7; TRBD2 aligns across 8 bases. From germline, CDR1 is SGHDN and CDR2 FVKESK. This CDR3 is built from 15 residues. J gave up 3 bases and V 0 bases, and 4 bases lay outside the gene matches. The CDR3 sequence: CASSQESSGFYEQYF. CDR3 bases: TGTGCCAGCAGCCAAGAGTCTAGCGGGTTCTACGAGCAGTACTTC.

This clonotype was seen a few times. This chain links TRBV27 with TRBJ2-1, with 9 bases matching TRBD2. Germline V gene sequence: CDR1 MNHEY, CDR2 SMNVEV (reference sequence). This CDR3 comprises 16 residues. V was pared by 0 bases and J by 4 bases, with 4 bases of the junction left unmatched. CDR3 DNA sequence: TGTGCCAGCAGTTTATCTAGCGGGGGTCTATACAATGAGCAGTTCTTC. This sequence encodes CASSLSSGGLYNEQFF.